These T cell receptor beta chains were read from a single sample in a study of blood T cells in healthy people across ages. In TCRdb, the 5' RACE reads were re-called with MiXCR into one record per CDR3 protein. The table has approximately 810,000 distinct CDR3 sequences, 25% to 30% seen once. The specimen sequenced was blood. The receptors shown here come from a woman older than 75 in good health. CDR3s include the opening cysteine and the closing phenylalanine or tryptophan. A D gene is named only where the DNA matches it firmly. Clone size appears in some rows only: once, few, many, or a class for an expanded clone.

clone_size j_call d_call cdr3_length v_call cdr3_aa cdr3_nt
. TRBJ1-5 . 13 TRBV19 CATKRQANQPQHF TGCGCCACCAAAAGACAGGCAAATCAGCCCCAGCATTTT
. TRBJ2-1 . 12 TRBV30 CAWKGLSNEQFF TGTGCCTGGAAGGGACTTTCCAATGAGCAGTTCTTC
few TRBJ2-2 . 14 TRBV7-9 CASSLNPYTGELFF TGTGCCAGCAGCTTAAATCCGTACACCGGGGAGCTGTTTTTT
many TRBJ1-2 TRBD1 15 TRBV6-5 CASSSTGGAEVGYTF TGTGCCAGCAGTTCAACAGGGGGCGCGGAAGTTGGCTACACCTTC
. TRBJ1-1 . 15 TRBV6-5 CASSYSTDRDTEAFF TGTGCCAGCAGTTACTCGACGGACAGAGACACTGAAGCTTTCTTT
many TRBJ2-4 . 13 TRBV11-2 CASSSGLKNIQYF TGTGCCAGCAGCTCAGGGCTCAAAAACATTCAGTACTTC
. TRBJ2-7 . 14 TRBV28 CASVAGLLSYEQYF TGTGCCAGCGTCGCAGGCCTATTATCCTACGAGCAGTACTTC
. TRBJ1-1 . 14 TRBV3-1 CASSPGWQNTEAFF TGTGCCAGCAGCCCAGGGTGGCAGAACACTGAAGCTTTCTTT
many TRBJ2-5 . 14 TRBV27 CASSLRTSQETQYF TGTGCCAGCAGCCTTCGGACATCCCAAGAGACCCAGTACTTC
. TRBJ2-1 . 11 TRBV10-3 CAMGVGNEQFF TGTGCCATGGGGGTCGGGAATGAGCAGTTCTTC
many TRBJ2-6 . 15 TRBV4-3 CASSQSEAGANVLTF TGCGCCAGCAGCCAATCAGAAGCTGGGGCCAACGTCCTGACTTTC
. TRBJ1-1 . 15 TRBV12-3/TRBV12-4 CASSAGGQLSTEAFF TGTGCCAGCAGCGCTGGGGGGCAGCTGAGCACTGAAGCTTTCTTT
many TRBJ2-1 . 14 TRBV6-2/TRBV6-3 CASRTASSSNEQFF TGTGCCAGCAGGACAGCTAGTAGTTCCAATGAGCAGTTCTTC
few TRBJ2-5 TRBD1 17 TRBV18 CASSPTRTGVFYNEQYF TGTGCCAGCTCACCTACGCGGACAGGGGTGTTCTACAATGAGCAGTACTTC
. TRBJ2-5 . 15 TRBV24-1 CATSDPRQGLETQYF TGTGCCACCAGTGACCCTAGGCAGGGTTTAGAGACCCAGTACTTC
. TRBJ2-2 TRBD2 17 TRBV12-3/TRBV12-4 CASSPTGAGENTGELFF TGTGCCAGCAGCCCTACCGGAGCGGGAGAAAACACCGGGGAGCTGTTTTTT
few TRBJ1-2 . 14 TRBV4-3 CASSPAAGPEGYTF TGCGCCAGCAGCCCCGCGGCGGGGCCGGAGGGCTACACCTTC
. TRBJ2-7 . 14 TRBV7-6 CASSLGDSRGEQYF TGTGCCAGCAGCTTAGGGGATTCCCGGGGCGAGCAGTACTTC
few TRBJ2-3 . 13 TRBV30 CAWSRGYTDTQYF TGTGCCTGGAGTAGGGGTTACACAGATACGCAGTATTTT
. TRBJ2-1 . 13 TRBV4-1 CASSPRGRVEQFF TGCGCCAGCAGCCCTAGGGGGAGGGTTGAGCAGTTCTTC
few TRBJ2-4 TRBD1 15 TRBV11-2 CASSVYRGAKNIQYF TGTGCCAGCAGCGTTTACAGGGGAGCCAAAAACATTCAGTACTTC
. TRBJ2-7 . 13 TRBV7-8 CASSFDRNNEQYF TGTGCCAGCAGCTTCGACAGAAACAATGAGCAGTACTTC
many TRBJ1-2 . 15 TRBV5-4 CASSSGGELDYGYTF TGTGCCAGCAGCTCTGGCGGGGAGCTGGACTATGGCTACACCTTC
many TRBJ2-1 . 14 TRBV6-2/TRBV6-3 CASSYASTYNEQFF TGTGCCAGCAGTTACGCCAGTACCTACAATGAGCAGTTCTTC
. TRBJ1-1 . 15 TRBV20-1 CSSRGLVGANTEAFF TGCAGTTCTAGAGGGCTTGTGGGAGCGAACACTGAAGCTTTCTTT
. TRBJ1-4 TRBD1 14 TRBV4-2 CASRTTGDNEKLFF TGTGCCAGCAGAACAACAGGGGACAATGAAAAACTGTTTTTT
. TRBJ2-5 . 14 TRBV14 CASSRPGPRETQYF TGTGCCAGCAGCCGCCCGGGACCACGAGAGACCCAGTACTTC
few TRBJ1-1 TRBD1 12 TRBV20-1 CSASTGVTEAFF TGCAGTGCTAGTACAGGGGTGACCGAAGCTTTCTTT
. TRBJ2-3 TRBD2 18 TRBV4-1 CASSQEETSGRSTDTQYF TGCGCCAGCAGCCAAGAAGAGACTAGCGGGAGGTCCACAGATACGCAGTATTTT
many TRBJ2-3 . 13 TRBV3-1 CASSQALKDTQYF TGTGCCAGCAGCCAAGCCCTGAAAGATACGCAGTATTTT
. TRBJ2-1 . 14 TRBV6-5 CASSYEGVFNEQFF TGTGCCAGCAGTTACGAAGGGGTTTTCAATGAGCAGTTCTTC
many TRBJ2-7 TRBD2 17 TRBV7-2 CASSFRTSGGAGYEQYF TGTGCCAGCAGCTTTAGGACTAGCGGGGGGGCCGGGTACGAGCAGTACTTC